Shown below are 8 T cell receptor beta chains from a single sample sequenced in a study of cytomegalovirus exposure and HLA in healthy donors. PCR amplification relied on 60 Vbeta primers (plus 13 Jbeta primers). TCRdb keeps only in-frame clones here, not all; method: immunoSEQ multiplex PCR. This sample has fewer than 150,000 clones; approximately 76% occur once, and the top ten carry over 25%. The sequenced sample was PBMCs. The receptors here all came from a man aged 55-75 years in good health and CMV-seropositive.

A note on this clone: Germline is not matched at one junction end, which may reflect a read error. This rearrangement joins TRBV18 to TRBJ2-5; maybe TRBD2 (5 bases). Germline CDR1 and CDR2: KGHSH and LQKENI. The CDR3 totals 11 residues. The CDR3 loop is CASSTGADTHF. CDR3 sequence (DNA): TGTGCCAGCTCAACTGGAGCGGATACGCACTTC.

This clone was counted a few times. The gene calls are TRBV18 and TRBJ1-6, with D possibly being TRBD1 (5 bases). Germline V gene lookup returns CDR1 KGHSH and CDR2 LQKENI. This CDR3 is 13 amino acids long. V shed 9 bases and J shed 8 bases, with 14 bases lying between them. Here the CDR3 DNA reads TGTGCCAGTGGGGCCGGGGGTGATTCACCCCTCCACTTT. It encodes CASGAGGDSPLHF.

This clone occurred a few times. The rearrangement joins TRBV21-1 to TRBJ2-2; TRBD1, the D gene given by the table, was not confirmed from the DNA. TRBV21-1 is annotated as a pseudogene. This CDR3 contains 14 residues. CDR3 nucleotides: TGTGCCAGCAGCAAAGTAATGCAGGGAAAGAAGCTGTTTTTT. Translating it yields CASSKVMQGKKLFF.

The rearrangement uses TRBV29-1 and TRBJ2-3, with D perhaps matching TRBD2 (6 bases). The germline V gene encodes CDR1 SQVTM and CDR2 ANQGSEA. There are 14 residues in the CDR3. Trimming took 5 bases from V and 0 from J, leaving 12 bases between them. CDR3 DNA sequence: TGCAGCGTTATGCGGGGCCCTAGCACAGATACGCAGTATTTT. Its translation is CSVMRGPSTDTQYF.

This clone was counted between two and nine times. This chain connects TRBV5-1 to TRBJ2-7, with a possible D match to TRBD1 (6 bases). Germline values: CDR1 SGHRS, CDR2 YFSETQ. This CDR3 comprises 16 residues. Trimming removed 2 bases from V and 0 bases from J, with 15 bases in between. CDR3 sequence reads: CASSFSGTPNSYEQYF. For the CDR3, the DNA is TGCGCCAGCAGCTTCTCCGGGACACCTAACTCCTACGAGCAGTACTTC.

V usage is TRBV7-2 and J usage is TRBJ1-2, with a tentative D call TRBD1 (6 bases). The V end was cut by 5 bases, the J end by 0 bases, with 16 bases between. The CDR3 extends over 16 amino acids. Germline V gene lookup returns CDR1 SGHTA and CDR2 FQGNSA. The CDR3 DNA sequence: TGTGCCAGCAGCCCCGGGGGGGCTCAAGCTAACTATGGCTACACCTTC. It yields the protein CASSPGGAQANYGYTF.

The chain combines TRBV28 with TRBJ1-1; D not certain. Germline values: CDR1 MDHEN, CDR2 SYDVKM. The CDR3 has 15 residues. Trimming left V 4 bases short and J 5 bases short, with 17 bases between. The CDR3 loop reads CASSSPHLTRTEAFF. CDR3 DNA: TGTGCCAGCAGTTCCCCCCACTTAACCCGAACTGAAGCTTTCTTT.

This clone was seen only a few times. The chain carries TRBV2 and TRBJ2-1; 10 nucleotides match TRBD2. Germline CDR1 SNHLY, CDR2 FYNNEI. Germline trimming cut 2 bases from V and 7 bases from J; bases unmatched to any gene: 5. This CDR3 contains 15 residues. The CDR3 DNA reads as TGTGCCAGCAGTGAACTGGGACTAGCGTTTAATGAGCAGTTCTTC. Protein: CASSELGLAFNEQFF.